This TCR beta chain is from a study of T-cell reconstitution after alpha-beta-depleted transplantation in children. The TCRbeta library was prepared with unique molecular identifiers. From the PCR reads, TCRdb called clonotypes with MiXCR, one entry per CDR3 protein. The profile shows about 400,000 distinct CDR3 sequences, about an eighth of them singletons. Material: PBMCs, obtained from the stem cell graft. This TCR was recovered from a human donor who donated a stem cell graft to a child with Fanconi anemia.

The CDR3 DNA is TGTGCCAGCAGCACTGACAGGCAGACTGAAGCTTTCTTT. Encoded protein: CASSTDRQTEAFF. The chain links TRBV2 to TRBJ1-1; D is possibly TRBD1 (6 bases). The CDR3 loop spans 13 amino acids. The germline V gene has CDR1 SNHLY and CDR2 FYNNEI. V gave up 6 bases and J gave up 5 bases, with 13 bases separating them.